Listed here are 2 T cell receptor beta chains from one sample, sequenced in a study of T cells in Graves' hyperthyroidism and ophthalmopathy (dated by TCRdb to between 2018 and 2021). Library construction relied on multiplex PCR. TCRdb names Illumina HiSeq 2000 as the instrument used. TCR beta CDR3 regions were amplified from RNA transcripts. The first round of RT-PCR for the TCR CDR3 was performed with the HTBI primer set and the Qiagen OneStep RT-PCR kit. TCRdb itself trimmed the public reads at Q25 with fastp, ran MiXCR and retained productive beta chains. For every CDR3 protein sequence, its rows merge into one entry that carries the most common genes and DNA. In all, the sample holds about 560,000 distinct CDR3 sequences, and 46% of those were seen once. The ten largest clones add up to approximately 8.2% of the sample. Sequenced input: peripheral blood or thyroid tissue (not recorded which). All receptors derive from a woman aged 18 to 35 with Graves' hyperthyroidism. Donor details come from another sample of the same person, matched by shared clones.

Only one count was recorded for this clonotype. The J gene is TRBJ2-2, the V gene TRBV7-2; D gene ambiguous. CDR3 length: 12 residues. CDR1 is SGHTA and CDR2 is FQGNSA in the germline V gene. With 4 bases removed from V and 6 bases from J, the gap between germline ends came to 6 bases. CDR3 DNA: TGTGCCAGCAGCTCAATCTCCGGGGAGCTGTTTTTT. It encodes CASSSISGELFF.

The J gene is TRBJ1-4, the V gene TRBV7-8, with no clear D. Trimming shortened V by 1 base and J by 8 bases, and 11 bases separated the two germline ends. CDR1 and CDR2 from the germline V gene are SGHVS and FQNEAQ. The CDR3 has 14 residues. The CDR3 DNA reads as TGTGCCAGCAGCTTAGTAGGGAATCGAGAAAAACTGTTTTTT. This gives the protein CASSLVGNREKLFF.